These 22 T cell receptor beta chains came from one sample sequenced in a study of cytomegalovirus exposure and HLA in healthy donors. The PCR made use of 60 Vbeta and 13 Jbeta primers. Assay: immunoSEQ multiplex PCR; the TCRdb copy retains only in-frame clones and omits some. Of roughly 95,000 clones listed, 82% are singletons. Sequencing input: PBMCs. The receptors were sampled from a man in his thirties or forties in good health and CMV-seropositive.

CDR3 amino acids: CASSLNPGTDTQYF. The CDR3 DNA reads as TGTGCCAGCAGCTTAAACCCCGGGACAGATACGCAGTATTTT. The rearrangement uses TRBV5-4 and TRBJ2-3; D unclear. The germline CDR1 and CDR2 sequences are SGHNT and YYREEE (reference sequence). With 2 bases removed from V and 3 bases from J, the gap between germline ends came to 10 bases. This CDR3 has 14 residues.

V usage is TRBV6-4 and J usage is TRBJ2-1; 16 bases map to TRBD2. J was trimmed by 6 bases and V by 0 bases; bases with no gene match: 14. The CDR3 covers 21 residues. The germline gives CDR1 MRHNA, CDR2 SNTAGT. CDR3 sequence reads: CASSDSEVGLAGGRGANEQFF. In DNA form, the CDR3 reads TGTGCCAGCAGTGACTCAGAGGTGGGACTAGCGGGAGGGAGGGGCGCCAATGAGCAGTTCTTC.

CDR3: CASSLALQGFIQTAGERQFF. As DNA, the CDR3 is TGTGCCAGCAGCTTAGCGCTACAGGGGTTTATTCAAACAGCGGGAGAAAGGCAGTTCTTC. V usage is TRBV13 and J usage is TRBJ2-1, with D tentatively TRBD2 (8 bases). This CDR3 spans 20 amino acids. Looked up from germline, CDR1 is PRHDT and CDR2 is FYEKMQ (reference sequence). V lost 1 base to trimming and J lost 12 bases, with 34 bases between them.

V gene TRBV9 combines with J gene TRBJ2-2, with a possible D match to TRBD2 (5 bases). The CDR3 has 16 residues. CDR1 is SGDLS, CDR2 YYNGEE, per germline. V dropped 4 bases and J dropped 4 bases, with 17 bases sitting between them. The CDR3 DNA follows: TGTGCCAGCAGCTACTATTCGTTGGCGGGCACCGGGGAGCTGTTTTTT. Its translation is CASSYYSLAGTGELFF.

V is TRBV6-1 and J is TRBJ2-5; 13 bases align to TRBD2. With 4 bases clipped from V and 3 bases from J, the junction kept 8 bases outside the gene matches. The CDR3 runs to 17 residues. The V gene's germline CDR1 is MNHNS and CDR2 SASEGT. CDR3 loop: CASSGTSGSGSEETQYF. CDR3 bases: TGTGCCAGCAGTGGGACTAGCGGGAGCGGAAGTGAAGAGACCCAGTACTTC.

DNA of the CDR3: TGTGCCAGCTCACCAGCGACAGGGGAGGGTCCTCCCGAGCAGTACTTC. It specifies CASSPATGEGPPEQYF. V is TRBV18 and J is TRBJ2-7; the D gene is possibly TRBD1 (8 bases). The germline gives CDR1 KGHSH, CDR2 LQKENI. V shed 2 bases and J shed 6 bases, with 20 bases lying between them. The CDR3 loop spans 16 amino acids.

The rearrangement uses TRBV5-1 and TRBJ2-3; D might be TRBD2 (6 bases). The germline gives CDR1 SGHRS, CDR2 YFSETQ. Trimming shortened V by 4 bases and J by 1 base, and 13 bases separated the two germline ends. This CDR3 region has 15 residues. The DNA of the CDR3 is TGCGCCAGCAGCATGGCGGCTAGCGGCACAGATACGCAGTATTTT. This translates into CASSMAASGTDTQYF.

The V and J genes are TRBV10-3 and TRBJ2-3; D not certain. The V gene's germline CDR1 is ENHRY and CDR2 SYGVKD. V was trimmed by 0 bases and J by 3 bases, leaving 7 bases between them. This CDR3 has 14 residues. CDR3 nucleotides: TGTGCCATCAGTGAGTCAATCGGGACAGATACGCAGTATTTT. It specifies CAISESIGTDTQYF.

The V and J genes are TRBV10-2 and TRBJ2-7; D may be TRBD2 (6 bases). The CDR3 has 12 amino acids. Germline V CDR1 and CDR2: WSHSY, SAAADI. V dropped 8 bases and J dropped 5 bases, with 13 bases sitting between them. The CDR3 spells CASSRGSNEQYF. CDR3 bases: TGCGCCAGCTCGCGGGGCTCTAACGAGCAGTACTTC.

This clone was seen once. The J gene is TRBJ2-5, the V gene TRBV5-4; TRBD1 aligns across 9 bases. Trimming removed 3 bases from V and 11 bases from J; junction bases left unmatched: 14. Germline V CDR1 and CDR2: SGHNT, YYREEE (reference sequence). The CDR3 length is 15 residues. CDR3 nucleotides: TGTGCCAGCAGCTCCACCGGGACAGGGTCGGGAGAGCAGTACTTC. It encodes CASSSTGTGSGEQYF.

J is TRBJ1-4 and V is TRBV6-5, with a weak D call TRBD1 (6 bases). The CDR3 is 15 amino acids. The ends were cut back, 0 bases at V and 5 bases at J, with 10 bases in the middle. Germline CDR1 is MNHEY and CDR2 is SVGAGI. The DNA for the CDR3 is TGTGCCAGCAGTTACTCTATCAGGGGAAATGAAAAACTGTTTTTT. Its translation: CASSYSIRGNEKLFF.

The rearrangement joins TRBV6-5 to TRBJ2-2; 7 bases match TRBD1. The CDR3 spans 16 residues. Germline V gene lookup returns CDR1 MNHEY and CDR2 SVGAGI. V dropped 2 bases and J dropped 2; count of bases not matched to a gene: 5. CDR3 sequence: CASSYTGTANTGELFF. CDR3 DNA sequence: TGTGCCAGCAGTTACACCGGGACAGCTAACACCGGGGAGCTGTTTTTT.

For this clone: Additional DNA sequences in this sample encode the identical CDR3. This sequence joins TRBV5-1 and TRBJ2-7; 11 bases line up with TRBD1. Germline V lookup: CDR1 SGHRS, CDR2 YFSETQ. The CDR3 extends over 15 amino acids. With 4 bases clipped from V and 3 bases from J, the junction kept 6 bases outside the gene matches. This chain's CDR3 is CASSQGQGAVYEQYF. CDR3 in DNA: TGCGCCAGCAGCCAAGGACAGGGGGCAGTCTACGAGCAGTACTTC. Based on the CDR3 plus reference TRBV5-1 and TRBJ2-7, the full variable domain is KAGVTQTPRYLIKTRGQQVTLSCSPISGHRSVSWYQQTPGQGLQFLFEYFSETQRNKGNFPGRFSGRQFSNSRSEMNVSTLELGDSALYLCASSQGQGAVYEQYFGPGTRLTVT.

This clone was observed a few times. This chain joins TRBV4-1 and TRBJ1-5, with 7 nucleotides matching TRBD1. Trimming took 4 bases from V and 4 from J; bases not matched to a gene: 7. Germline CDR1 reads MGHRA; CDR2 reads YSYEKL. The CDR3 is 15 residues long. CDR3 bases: TGCGCCAGCAGCCCAGGGGGGACAGTGAATCAGCCCCAGCATTTT. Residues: CASSPGGTVNQPQHF.

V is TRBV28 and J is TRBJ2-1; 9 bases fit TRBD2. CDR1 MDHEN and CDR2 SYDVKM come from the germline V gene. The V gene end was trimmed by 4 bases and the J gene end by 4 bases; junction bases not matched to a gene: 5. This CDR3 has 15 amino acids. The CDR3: CASSSGLADYNEQFF. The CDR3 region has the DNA TGTGCCAGCAGTTCGGGACTAGCTGATTACAATGAGCAGTTCTTC.

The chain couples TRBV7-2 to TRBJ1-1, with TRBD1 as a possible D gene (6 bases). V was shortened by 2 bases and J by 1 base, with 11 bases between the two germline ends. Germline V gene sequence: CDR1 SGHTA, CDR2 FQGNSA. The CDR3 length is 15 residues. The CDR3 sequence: CASSLQGSTNTEAFF. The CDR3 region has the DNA TGTGCCAGCAGCTTACAGGGGTCCACGAACACTGAAGCTTTCTTT.

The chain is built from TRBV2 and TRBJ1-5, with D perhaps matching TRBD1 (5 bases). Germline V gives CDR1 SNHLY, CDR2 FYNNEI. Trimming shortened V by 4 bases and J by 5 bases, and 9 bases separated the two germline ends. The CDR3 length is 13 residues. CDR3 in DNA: TGTGCCAGCAGTGGCAGGGCCGATCAGCCCCAGCATTTT. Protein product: CASSGRADQPQHF.

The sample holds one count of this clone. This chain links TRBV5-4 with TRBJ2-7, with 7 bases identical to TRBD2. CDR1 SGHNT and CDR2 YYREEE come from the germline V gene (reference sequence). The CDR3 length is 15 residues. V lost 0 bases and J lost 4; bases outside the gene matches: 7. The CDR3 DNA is TGTGCCAGCAGCTTGGGGGGACTACGCCCGTACGAGCAGTACTTC. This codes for CASSLGGLRPYEQYF.

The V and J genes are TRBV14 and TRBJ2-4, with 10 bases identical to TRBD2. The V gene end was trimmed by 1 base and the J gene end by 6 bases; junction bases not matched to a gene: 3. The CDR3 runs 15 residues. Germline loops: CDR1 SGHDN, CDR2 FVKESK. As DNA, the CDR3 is TGTGCCAGCAGCCAAGTCGGACTAGCGGCAAACATTCAGTACTTC. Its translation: CASSQVGLAANIQYF. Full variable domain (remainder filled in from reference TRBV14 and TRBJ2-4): EAGVTQFPSHSVIEKGQTVTLRCDPISGHDNLYWYRRVMGKEIKFLLHFVKESKQDESGMPNNRFLAERTGGTYSTLKVQPAELEDSGVYFCASSQVGLAANIQYFGAGTRLSVL.

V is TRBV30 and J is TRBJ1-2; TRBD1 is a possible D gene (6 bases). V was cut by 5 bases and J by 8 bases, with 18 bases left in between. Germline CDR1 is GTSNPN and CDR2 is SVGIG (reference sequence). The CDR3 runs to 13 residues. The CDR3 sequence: CAWGRAGAGGYTF. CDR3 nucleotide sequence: TGTGCCTGGGGGAGAGCAGGGGCGGGCGGCTACACCTTC. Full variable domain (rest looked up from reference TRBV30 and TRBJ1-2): SQTIHQWPATLVQPVGSPLSLECTVEGTSNPNLYWYRQAAGRGLQLLFYSVGIGQISSEVPQNLSASRPQDRQFILSSKKLLLSDSGFYLCAWGRAGAGGYTFGSGTRLTVV.

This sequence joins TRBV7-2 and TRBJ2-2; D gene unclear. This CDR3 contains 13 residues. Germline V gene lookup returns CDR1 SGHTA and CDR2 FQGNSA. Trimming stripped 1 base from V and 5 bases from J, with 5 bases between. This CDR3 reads CASSLVRTGELFF. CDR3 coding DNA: TGTGCCAGCAGCTTAGTGAGGACCGGGGAGCTGTTTTTT.

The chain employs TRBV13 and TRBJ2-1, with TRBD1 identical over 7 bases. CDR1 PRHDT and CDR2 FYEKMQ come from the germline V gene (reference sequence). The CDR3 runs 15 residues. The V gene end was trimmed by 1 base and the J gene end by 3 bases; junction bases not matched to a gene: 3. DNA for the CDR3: TGTGCCAGCAGCTTAGACGGGACAGTCTACAATGAGCAGTTCTTC. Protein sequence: CASSLDGTVYNEQFF.